These T cell receptor beta chains were read from a single sample in a study of blood T cell repertoires in COVID-19. Here immunoSEQ multiplex PCR was the method, and the copy in TCRdb shows in-frame clones only, minus some. The sample records roughly 110,000 clones, approximately 81% being singletons. The sequenced sample was peripheral blood. The source of these receptors is a man aged 35-49 years with acute or convalescent COVID-19. Both conserved end residues are part of each CDR3. The D gene is left open where the match is weak. Rows may omit the clone size; those that give it use once, few, many or a size class.

abundance	j_gene	d_gene	v_gene	CDR3aa	CDR3nt
-	TRBJ2-1	-	TRBV2	CASSVPGQFF	TGTGCCAGCAGCGTACCGGGGCAGTTCTTC
many	TRBJ2-2	-	TRBV3-1/TRBV3-2	CASQQVFTGELFF	TGTGCCAGCCAACAGGTCTTCACCGGGGAGCTGTTTTTT
-	TRBJ2-7	-	TRBV7-8	CASSRQWEVSYEQYF	TGTGCCAGCAGCCGGCAGTGGGAGGTCTCCTACGAGCAGTACTTC
-	TRBJ2-7	-	TRBV28	CATALSYEQYF	TGTGCCACCGCACTAAGCTACGAGCAGTACTTC
-	TRBJ2-7	TRBD2	TRBV3-1/TRBV3-2	CASSPASGRLAVEQYF	TGTGCCAGCAGCCCGGCTAGCGGGAGGTTAGCCGTCGAGCAGTACTTC
-	TRBJ1-2	TRBD1	TRBV19	CASSPRDRGRYTF	TGTGCCAGTAGTCCTCGGGACAGGGGACGCTACACCTTC
-	TRBJ1-1	-	TRBV3-1/TRBV3-2	CASSQDLRVGVAFF	TGTGCCAGCAGCCAAGATCTCAGGGTAGGGGTAGCTTTCTTT
-	TRBJ2-7	-	TRBV2	CASRRTDYEQYF	TGTGCCAGCAGGAGGACTGACTACGAGCAGTACTTC
-	TRBJ1-2	-	TRBV4-2	CASSQEARGGEGYTF	TGTGCCAGCAGCCAAGAGGCGAGGGGAGGCGAAGGCTACACCTTC
once	TRBJ1-6	-	TRBV19	CASSGRGSYNSPLHF	TGTGCCAGTAGTGGGCGTGGTTCCTATAATTCACCCCTCCACTTT
-	TRBJ2-3	-	TRBV19	CASSGNPTDTQYF	TGTGCCAGTAGCGGGAACCCCACAGATACGCAGTATTTT
-	TRBJ1-4	-	TRBV7-2	CASSQGQINEKLFF	TGTGCCAGCAGCCAAGGACAGATTAATGAAAAACTGTTTTTT
once	TRBJ2-5	TRBD1	TRBV7-3	CASSPQGRETQYF	TGTGCCAGCAGCCCACAGGGGAGAGAGACCCAGTACTTC
-	TRBJ1-2	-	TRBV4-2	CASSPRPGLGGPNNYGYTF	TGTGCCAGCAGCCCACGCCCAGGTTTGGGGGGACCGAATAACTATGGCTACACCTTC
-	TRBJ1-6	TRBD1	TRBV6-2/TRBV6-3	CASSYSGGNSPLHF	TGTGCCAGCAGTTACTCAGGGGGCAATTCACCCCTCCACTTT
-	TRBJ1-5	-	TRBV28	CASSFGGVDNQPQHF	TGTGCCAGCAGTTTCGGGGGGGTAGATAATCAGCCCCAGCATTTT
-	TRBJ2-2	TRBD2	TRBV7-2	CASSLVSLAGDTGELFF	TGTGCCAGCAGCTTGGTGTCTCTGGCGGGGGACACCGGGGAGCTGTTTTTT
once	TRBJ2-1	TRBD2	TRBV4-1	CASSQVKGSGYNEQFF	TGCGCCAGCAGCCAAGTGAAGGGTAGCGGGTACAATGAGCAGTTCTTC
-	TRBJ2-5	TRBD2	TRBV6-6	CASRIAGGKETQYF	TGTGCCAGCAGAATAGCGGGGGGAAAAGAGACCCAGTACTTC
-	TRBJ1-1	-	TRBV5-5	CASSLYGADTEAFF	TGTGCCAGCAGCTTGTATGGGGCCGACACTGAAGCTTTCTTT
-	TRBJ1-1	-	TRBV7-8	CASSLMGAGMNTEAFF	TGTGCCAGCAGCTTAATGGGGGCTGGAATGAACACTGAAGCTTTCTTT
-	TRBJ2-7	TRBD2	TRBV2	CASSERGLAGAGEQYF	TGTGCCAGCAGTGAACGAGGACTAGCGGGAGCCGGCGAGCAGTACTTC
-	TRBJ2-7	TRBD2	TRBV28	CASTSVGGSSYEQYF	TGTGCCAGCACCTCGGTCGGGGGGAGCTCCTACGAGCAGTACTTC
once	TRBJ2-3	-	TRBV19	CASSIGTVNTDTQYF	TGTGCCAGTAGTATAGGGACAGTCAACACAGATACGCAGTATTTT
-	TRBJ1-6	-	TRBV7-2	CASSLGGFNSPLHF	TGTGCCAGCAGCTTAGGAGGTTTCAATTCACCCCTCCACTTT
once	TRBJ2-1	-	TRBV19	CASSPIQGVAYNEQFF	TGTGCCAGTAGTCCAATACAGGGAGTCGCCTACAATGAGCAGTTCTTC
-	TRBJ2-7	TRBD2	TRBV2	CASSRTSGRVPTYEQYF	TGTGCCAGCAGCCGGACTAGCGGGAGGGTCCCCACCTACGAGCAGTACTTC
-	TRBJ2-1	-	TRBV7-2	CASSPFNEQFF	TGTGCCAGCAGCCCGTTCAATGAGCAGTTCTTC
-	TRBJ2-3	TRBD2	TRBV2	CATPSGGQDTDTQYF	TGTGCCACCCCTAGCGGGGGGCAGGACACAGATACGCAGTATTTT
-	TRBJ2-7	TRBD2	TRBV5-4	CASSPLAGDSYEQYF	TGTGCCAGCAGTCCCCTAGCGGGAGACTCCTACGAGCAGTACTTC
-	TRBJ2-1	TRBD2	TRBV6-5	CASSWTSGSTYNEQFF	TGTGCCAGCAGTTGGACTAGCGGGAGTACTTACAATGAGCAGTTCTTC
few	TRBJ2-7	TRBD2	TRBV7-9	CASSTGPGTSGVTNYEQYF	TGTGCCAGCAGCACCGGTCCCGGGACTAGCGGCGTCACGAACTACGAGCAGTACTTC
-	TRBJ2-3	TRBD2	TRBV7-9	CASSSRTSSSTDTQYF	TGTGCCAGCAGCTCGAGGACTAGCTCTAGCACAGATACGCAGTATTTT
-	TRBJ2-7	TRBD2	TRBV10-3	CAISDVGRPSGYEQYF	TGTGCCATCAGTGACGTCGGGAGGCCCTCGGGCTACGAGCAGTACTTC
-	TRBJ2-1	-	TRBV27	CASSFNYHNEQFF	TGTGCCAGCAGTTTTAACTATCACAATGAGCAGTTCTTC
-	TRBJ2-1	-	TRBV11-2	CASRSFTRYNEQFF	TGTGCCAGCAGATCCTTTACTCGTTACAATGAGCAGTTCTTC
-	TRBJ1-2	-	TRBV18	CASSPAGTAWEYGYTF	TGTGCCAGCTCACCAGCGGGGACTGCCTGGGAGTATGGCTACACCTTC
-	TRBJ1-6	TRBD1	TRBV9	CASSGEQGGSPLHF	TGTGCCAGCAGCGGGGAACAGGGGGGGTCACCCCTCCACTTT
once	TRBJ2-5	-	TRBV18	CASSPQGWETQYF	TGTGCCAGCTCACCGCAGGGATGGGAGACCCAGTACTTC
-	TRBJ1-3	-	TRBV30	CAWSRGSGNTIYF	TGTGCCTGGAGCAGGGGATCTGGAAACACCATATATTTT
once	TRBJ1-6	-	TRBV10-2	CASSEGAGSPLHF	TGCGCCAGCAGTGAAGGGGCAGGTTCACCCCTCCACTTT
-	TRBJ2-3	-	TRBV7-2	CASSPGLKHTQYF	TGTGCCAGCAGCCCCGGACTAAAACATACGCAGTATTTT
few	TRBJ2-1	TRBD1	TRBV29-1	CSVDPLPRTGEPNEQFF	TGCAGCGTTGATCCCCTTCCCCGGACAGGGGAACCCAATGAGCAGTTCTTC
-	TRBJ1-1	-	TRBV24-1	CATRTDGVGEAFF	TGTGCCACCAGGACCGACGGGGTCGGAGAAGCTTTCTTT
-	TRBJ1-4	TRBD1	TRBV2	CASSESGQVSESEKLFF	TGTGCCAGCAGTGAATCGGGACAGGTCTCCGAGAGTGAAAAACTGTTTTTT
once	TRBJ1-2	-	TRBV5-1	CASSPFQGGNYGYTF	TGCGCCAGCAGCCCCTTCCAGGGAGGGAACTATGGCTACACCTTC
-	TRBJ2-5	-	TRBV4-2	CASSPPGEPLLRHF	TGTGCCAGCAGCCCCCCCGGGGAGCCCTTACTCCGTCACTTC
-	TRBJ2-5	-	TRBV5-1	CASSRSEQETQYF	TGCGCCAGCAGCCGCAGCGAGCAAGAGACCCAGTACTTC
-	TRBJ2-1	-	TRBV2	CASRRASRGQQFF	TGTGCCAGCAGAAGGGCTAGCAGAGGTCAGCAGTTCTTC
once	TRBJ2-1	-	TRBV29-1	CSVEKRASYNEQFF	TGCAGCGTTGAAAAGAGAGCCTCCTACAATGAGCAGTTCTTC
once	TRBJ2-4	TRBD2	TRBV18	CASSPAWGGNIQYF	TGTGCCAGCTCACCTGCGTGGGGGGGGAACATTCAGTACTTC
-	TRBJ1-3	-	TRBV7-2	CASSFGHFGNTIYF	TGTGCCAGCAGCTTCGGACACTTTGGAAACACCATATATTTT